What follows describes a single T cell receptor (beta chain). What antigen it recognizes has not been identified. No base qualities exist here, and no much larger clone lies one base off it. One to two pinch biopsies were taken from the rectum for research during colonoscopy. Before the diagnostic colonoscopy, none of the ulcerative colitis patients had been given any immunosuppressive medication. Rectal biopsies were digested with proteinase K before DNA isolation. The Wizard kit (Promega) was used to extract genomic DNA from blood and intestinal samples. This record comes from a study of pediatric ulcerative colitis (dated by TCRdb to between 2017 and 2020). In terms of the full investigation: Of the ulcerative colitis patients, seven had pancolitis and two had left-sided colitis, and histology in every patient was consistent with ulcerative colitis. From 8 or 9 newly diagnosed, treatment-naive pediatric ulcerative colitis patients and a few non-IBD control children, paired blood and rectal samples were collected. Using the Pediatric Ulcerative Colitis Activity Index, a couple of patients were classed as having mild disease, several as having moderate disease and three as having acute severe colitis. Broad study findings and their caveats: Repertoires were derived from total lymphocyte DNA, so rare subsets such as regulatory T cells may have patterns not reflected. Controls, mild-moderate and acute severe colitis patients were separated by rectal repertoire features, and reduced rectal diversity due to clonal expansions was observed in acute severe colitis. Clonal overlap between a subject's own blood and rectum was significantly greater in ulcerative colitis patients than in controls, which suggests more T cell trafficking to inflamed tissue. A couple of patients' blood samples yielded substantially fewer templates for technical reasons and were excluded from blood-rectal overlap analysis. The healthy control group was small, consisting of only four individuals. A couple of rectal CDR3 clonotypes were found in every ulcerative colitis patient but in no control. Rectal pinch biopsies may have included blood-derived T cells, especially in patients with overt colitis.

Using the immunoSEQ TRB Survey service, rearranged CDR3 beta regions were amplified from genomic DNA with multiplex V and J primers. To keep sequencing depth equal across samples, survey-level depth of up to 500,000 reads per sample was applied. The libraries were purified and pooled, then sequenced using Illumina technology. On the authors' methods: Productive clonality, sample overlap, pairwise scatters, CDR3 beta length, V/D/J gene usage and productiveness were assessed with immunoSEQ online tools. Calculated diversity was defined as the number of unique rearrangements divided by total templates times 100, and Shannon and Simpson indices were additionally computed. Principal component analysis was performed on Z-score normalized data with the R prcomp function and the ggbiplot package. Morisita's index was used to quantify blood-rectal clonal overlap within each subject. Drawn from immuneACCESS, this table holds only the in-frame rearrangements with V and J called that TCRdb kept. Clones are partly lost; checked studies trace under half to an unresolved V gene and leave the rest unexplained. That table is the source of V, J and clone size, and D and trimming were worked out from the DNA. Across this sample there are 17,000 or so clones, with just under 75% seen only once. Of the sample, roughly 3.2% is held by the ten largest clones.

Reading the germline V gene (reference sequence) gives CDR1 SEHNR and CDR2 FQNEAQ. Clipping removes 5 bases from V and 5 bases from J, with 7 as the unmatched junction base count. The CDR3 numbers 14 residues from cysteine through phenylalanine. The kept DNA is CDR3 alone, 42 bases in frame from the first base. This clonotype was sampled from a girl under 18 with moderate ulcerative colitis. The sequence is built from TRBV7-9 and TRBJ2-7, with 9 bases aligning to TRBD2. Sequencing was carried out using gut tissue. The CDR3 protein sequence reads: CASSKPTSGDEQYF. In nucleotide form, the sequence is TGTGCCAGCAGCAAGCCGACTAGCGGCGACGAGCAGTACTTC.